This section outlines one TCR beta chain sequence together with its context. Its antigen is undetermined. This sample was taken from a study of blood T cells in healthy people across ages. Study outcomes and limitations: PBMCs went unsorted, and a conclusive naive versus antigen-experienced comparison was therefore prevented.

With a J-beta primer mix and a sample-barcoded 5' primer, a second PCR ran about 7 to 11 cycles. TCRdb itself ran the 5' RACE reads through MiXCR, one entry per CDR3 protein. The table includes about 1.8 million distinct CDR3 sequences, around 48% detected once. This CDR3 contains 13 residues. The germline V and J ends were trimmed by 5 bases and 12 bases, with 16 bases remaining between them. Sequencing was performed on blood. This receptor was obtained from a woman between 40 and 55 years old in good health. The chain links TRBV12-3 or TRBV12-4 to TRBJ1-4; the D gene is possibly TRBD1 (5 bases). This chain's CDR3 is CASSRQGRGELFF. CDR3 DNA sequence: TGTGCCAGCAGTAGGCAGGGACGGGGAGAACTGTTTTTT.